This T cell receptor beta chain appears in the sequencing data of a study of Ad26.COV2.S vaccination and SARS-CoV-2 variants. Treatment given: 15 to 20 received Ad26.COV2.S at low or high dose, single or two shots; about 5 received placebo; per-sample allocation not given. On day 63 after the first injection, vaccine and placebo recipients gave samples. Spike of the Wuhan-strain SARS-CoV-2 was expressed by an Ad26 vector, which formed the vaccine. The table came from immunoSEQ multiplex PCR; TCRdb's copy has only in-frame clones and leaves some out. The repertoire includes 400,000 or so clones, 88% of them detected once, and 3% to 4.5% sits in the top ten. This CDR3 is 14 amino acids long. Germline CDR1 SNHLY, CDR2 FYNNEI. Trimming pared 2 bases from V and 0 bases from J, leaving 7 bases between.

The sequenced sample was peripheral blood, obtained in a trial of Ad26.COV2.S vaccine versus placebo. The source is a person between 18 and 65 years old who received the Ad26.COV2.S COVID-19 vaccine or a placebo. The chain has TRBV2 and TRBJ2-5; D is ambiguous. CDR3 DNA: TGTGCCAGCAGTGAAAATCGGTACCAAGAGACCCAGTACTTC. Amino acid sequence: CASSENRYQETQYF.